Each of the 6 T cell receptor beta chains below was sequenced from the same sample in a study of blood T cells in healthy people across ages. It was with a sample-barcoded 5' primer and a J-beta primer mix that a second PCR of roughly 6 to 12 cycles was run. TCRdb called the 5' RACE reads again in MiXCR, with one record for every CDR3 protein. This table holds under 850,000 distinct CDR3 sequences, around 36% found once. Material for sequencing was blood. The receptors derive from a man aged 18 to 30 in good health.

Note on this clonotype: Its ends do not fully match the called genes, so a read error is possible. The chain links TRBV3-1 to TRBJ1-2, with D tentatively TRBD1 (5 bases). Per the germline V gene, CDR1 is LGHDT and CDR2 is YNNKEL (reference sequence). This CDR3 comprises 12 residues. CDR3 sequence (DNA): TGTACCAGCAGCCCCGGGACGTTTGGCTACACCTTC. This translates into CTSSPGTFGYTF.

V is TRBV5-1 and J is TRBJ2-5, with D unresolved. The closer fit of TRBJ2-7 to the DNA end suggests the J call may be wrong. The CDR3 totals 12 residues. Germline CDR1 and CDR2: SGHRS and YFSETQ. The CDR3 loop is CASSLANDEQYF. The DNA of the CDR3 is TGCGCCAGCAGCTTGGCCAACGACGAGCAGTACTTC.

This clonotype was seen a handful of times. Sequence at one end of the junction differs from germline and may be a read error. The genes are TRBV5-6 and TRBJ1-1; 10 nucleotides agree with TRBD1. Germline V gene data show CDR1 as SGHDT and CDR2 as YYEEEE. The CDR3 length is 16 residues. In DNA form, the CDR3 reads TGTGCCGGCAGCGTAGACAGGGGGCGATGGAACACTGAAGCTTTCTTT. Protein product: CAGSVDRGRWNTEAFF.

The gene calls are TRBV6-1 and TRBJ2-1; 7 bases are shared with TRBD2. Looked up from germline, CDR1 is MNHNS and CDR2 is SASEGT. V was pared by 6 bases and J by 7 bases, with 6 bases of the junction left unmatched. The CDR3 contains 13 residues. The DNA for the CDR3 is TGTGCCAGCAGGATGGGGGGGTTGAATGAGCAGTTCTTC. This gives the protein CASRMGGLNEQFF.

As for this clonotype: A much larger clone lies one base from this, so it may be a read error. The chain is built from TRBV2 and TRBJ2-4; TRBD2 might be the D (5 bases). The V end was cut by 7 bases, the J end by 0 bases, with 13 bases between. Germline-derived CDR1 and CDR2 are SNHLY and FYNNEI. This CDR3 has 15 residues. CDR3 protein: CASIRATKAKNIQYF. CDR3 nucleotides: TGTGCCAGCATACGGGCGACTAAAGCCAAAAACATTCAGTACTTC.

The rearrangement links TRBV12-3 or TRBV12-4 to TRBJ2-7; D is unclear. CDR3 length: 13 residues. The V end lost 11 bases, the J end lost 7 bases, and 21 bases lay between the germline ends. CDR3 residues: CAGISRVLSEQYF. The CDR3 DNA sequence: TGTGCCGGCATCTCCCGGGTCTTATCTGAGCAGTACTTC.